Listed here is a single T cell receptor (beta chain). The sample is drawn from a study of shared clonotypes between healthy human individuals. Study-wide background: Per donor, three plates held CD4 naive cells, three held CD4 memory, two held CD8 naive and one held CD8 memory.

In germline, CDR1 is SGHRS, CDR2 YFSETQ. The V and J ends lost 6 bases and 4 bases, in that order; junction bases with no gene match: 13. The CDR3 loop spans 16 amino acids. Clones were sequenced by immunoSEQ multiplex PCR, and TCRdb holds only the in-frame ones, with some missing. This table has 2 million to 3 million clones, 80% to 95% appearing once. Material: naive CD4+ T cells from PBMCs. Subset in this sample: CD45RA+ positively selected. The origin of this receptor is a man aged 18 to 29 in good health. Some clones in this sample may be carry-over from other donors' samples. This chain uses TRBV5-1 with TRBJ1-1; 9 nucleotides line up with TRBD1. DNA of the CDR3: TGCGCCAGCACTAATAACGCCGGGACAGGGCTCACTGAAGCTTTCTTT. Its protein is CASTNNAGTGLTEAFF.